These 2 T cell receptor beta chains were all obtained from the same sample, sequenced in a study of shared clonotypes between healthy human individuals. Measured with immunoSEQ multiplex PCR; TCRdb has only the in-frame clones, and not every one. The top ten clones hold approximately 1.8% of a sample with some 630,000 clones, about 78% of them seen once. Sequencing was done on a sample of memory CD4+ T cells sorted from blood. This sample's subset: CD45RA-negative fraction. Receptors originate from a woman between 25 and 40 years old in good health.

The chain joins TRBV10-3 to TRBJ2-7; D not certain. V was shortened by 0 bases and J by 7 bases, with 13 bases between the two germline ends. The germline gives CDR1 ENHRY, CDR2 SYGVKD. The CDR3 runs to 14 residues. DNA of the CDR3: TGTGCCATCAGTGAGTCGGACCGCCTTGAGGAGCAGTACTTC. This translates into CAISESDRLEEQYF.

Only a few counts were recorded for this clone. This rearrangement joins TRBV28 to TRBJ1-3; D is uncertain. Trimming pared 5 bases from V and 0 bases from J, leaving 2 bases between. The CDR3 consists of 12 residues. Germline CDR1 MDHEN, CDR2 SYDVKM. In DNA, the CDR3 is TGTGCCAGCAGTGTCTCTGGAAACACCATATATTTT. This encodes CASSVSGNTIYF.